The source of this T cell receptor beta chain is a study of T-cell memory formation after mild COVID-19. Study observations and caveats: CD4+ contracting clones lay mainly in CM and EM, CD8+ ones in EMRA. Memory from before infection featured some responding clones, which suggests cross-reactive memory joined.

V lost 2 bases and J lost 4, with 9 bases in between. The CDR3 is 14 residues long. CDR1 SGHVS and CDR2 FQNEAQ come from the germline V gene. With constant-segment primers, 5'RACE yielded cDNA libraries of TCR alpha and TCR beta that carried sample barcodes and UMIs. TCRdb independently ran MiXCR on the 5' RACE reads; one entry per CDR3 protein. The sample has around 430,000 distinct CDR3 sequences, about 15% seen once. A word on this clonotype: Its antigen is not identified.

Input material: PBMCs or a T cell subset sorted from them (not recorded which). This clonotype originated in a man in his late teens or twenties who had mild COVID-19 (a few samples of this study predate the infection). Cell type and time point are not known. The chain joins TRBV7-8 to TRBJ2-1, with D hard to call. CDR3 amino acids: CASSLSSLYNEQFF. CDR3 coding DNA: TGTGCCAGCAGCTTAAGCAGTCTTTACAATGAGCAGTTCTTC.